The 14 T cell receptor beta chains given below trace back to one sample, sequenced in a study of T cells in localized non-small cell lung cancer. Data came from immunoSEQ multiplex PCR; TCRdb stores just in-frame clones and leaves some out. The data contain some 3,000 clones, 20% of them singletons. The sequences come from lung tumor tissue, collected before any cancer treatment. The receptors were gathered from a woman between 35 and 70 years old with stage III squamous cell lung carcinoma.

The CDR3 reads CSGRQGIYNEQFF. The CDR3 DNA sequence: TGCAGCGGAAGACAGGGTATCTACAATGAGCAGTTCTTC. The rearrangement links TRBV29-1 to TRBJ2-1; TRBD1 agrees at 7 bases. Germline V gene data show CDR1 as SQVTM and CDR2 as ANQGSEA. This CDR3 has 13 residues. The V segment lost 7 bases and the J segment 3 bases; nucleotides outside the gene matches: 6.

This clone was detected a few times. The genes are TRBV6-1 and TRBJ1-1, with a weak D call TRBD1 (6 bases). Germline loops: CDR1 MNHNS, CDR2 SASEGT. The length of the CDR3 is 15 residues. V lost 1 base to trimming and J lost 11 bases, with 20 bases between them. CDR3 residues: CASSEVAGGGLWAFF. The DNA of the CDR3 is TGTGCCAGCAGTGAAGTTGCAGGAGGGGGACTATGGGCTTTCTTT.

This clone has a count of ten or more. The V and J genes are TRBV11-3 and TRBJ2-2; D possibly corresponds to TRBD2 (5 bases). This CDR3 contains 15 residues. Deletions cut 5 bases from V and 2 bases from J, with 12 bases between. Germline CDR1 and CDR2: SGHNT and YENEEA. The CDR3 protein is CASSQAGLNTGELFF. CDR3 in DNA: TGTGCCAGCAGCCAAGCTGGACTTAACACCGGGGAGCTGTTTTTT.

This clone was detected once. V usage is TRBV12-5 and J usage is TRBJ2-7; 7 bases agree with TRBD2. V lost 0 bases to trimming and J lost 4 bases; unmatched junction nucleotides: 6. Germline values: CDR1 LGHNT, CDR2 FRNRAP. The CDR3 extends over 15 amino acids. The CDR3 protein is CASGLVPGGGYEQYF. CDR3 DNA: TGTGCTAGTGGTTTGGTACCGGGGGGTGGATACGAGCAGTACTTC.

This clone was found a few times. The V call is TRBV9, the J call TRBJ1-2; unclear D gene. Germline V gene lookup returns CDR1 SGDLS and CDR2 YYNGEE. The CDR3 is made up of 12 amino acids. The V gene lost 5 bases and the J gene lost 6 bases, with 11 bases spanning the gap. The CDR3 DNA follows: TGTGCCAGCAGTGGGGAAGGTAATGGCTACACCTTC. Its protein product is CASSGEGNGYTF.

V and J are TRBV12-5 and TRBJ2-1; the D gene is possibly TRBD2 (5 bases). V gave up 6 bases and J gave up 0 bases, with 9 bases separating them. The germline gives CDR1 LGHNT, CDR2 FRNRAP. This CDR3 is 14 amino acids long. The CDR3 region has the DNA TGTGCTAGTGGCCACCGGGACTCCTACAATGAGCAGTTCTTC. Its protein is CASGHRDSYNEQFF.

This clone has a single count. This chain uses TRBV14 with TRBJ1-1, with 7 positions matching TRBD1. Per the germline V gene, CDR1 is SGHDN and CDR2 is FVKESK. Germline trimming cut 3 bases from V and 11 bases from J; bases unmatched to any gene: 9. CDR3 length equals 13 residues. CDR3 sequence reads: CASSHPGDRVAFF. In nucleotides, the CDR3 is TGTGCCAGCAGCCACCCCGGAGACAGGGTCGCTTTCTTT.

The chain recombines TRBV30 with TRBJ1-2; TRBD1 might be the D (6 bases). V lost 1 base, J lost 1 base, and 22 bases lay in between. The CDR3 runs 18 residues. CDR1 is GTSNPN and CDR2 is SVGIG in the germline V gene (reference sequence). CDR3 in amino acids: CAWSAPLGGAGVNYGYTF. In DNA, the CDR3 is TGTGCCTGGAGTGCACCCCTCGGGGGCGCAGGGGTTAACTATGGCTACACCTTC.

This clone was detected many times. The chain couples TRBV11-3 to TRBJ2-3; 7 nucleotides match TRBD2. V gave up 3 bases and J gave up 0 bases; unmatched junction bases: 6. CDR3 length: 16 residues. The germline V gene encodes CDR1 SGHNT and CDR2 YENEEA. The chain's CDR3 is CASSLEGLISTDTQYF. The CDR3 nucleotides are TGTGCCAGCAGCTTGGAGGGACTAATTAGCACAGATACGCAGTATTTT.

The chain recombines TRBV29-1 with TRBJ2-3; TRBD2 aligns across 10 bases. V trimming: 4 bases; J trimming: 4 bases; junction bases outside the gene matches: 5. The CDR3 has 14 amino acids. Germline-derived CDR1 and CDR2 are SQVTM and ANQGSEA. The CDR3: CSVAASGRSDTQYF. In DNA form, the CDR3 reads TGCAGCGTTGCGGCTAGCGGGAGATCAGATACGCAGTATTTT.

The chain employs TRBV5-1 and TRBJ1-4; D is unresolved. Per the germline V gene, CDR1 is SGHRS and CDR2 is YFSETQ. V was clipped by 0 bases and J by 1 base, with 10 bases between them. The CDR3 contains 16 residues. The CDR3 nucleotides read TGCGCCAGCAGCTTGGAAGGCGACGGAACTAATGAAAAACTGTTTTTT. Protein: CASSLEGDGTNEKLFF.

V is TRBV29-1 and J is TRBJ1-5, with D possibly being TRBD1 (5 bases). Germline V lookup: CDR1 SQVTM, CDR2 ANQGSEA. CDR3 length: 16 residues. The V gene lost 6 bases and the J gene lost 0 bases, with 18 bases spanning the gap. The CDR3 DNA follows: TGCAGCGTGGCCGATGGGACCTCCATTAGCAATCAGCCCCAGCATTTT. Its translation: CSVADGTSISNQPQHF.

The gene calls are TRBV19 and TRBJ2-7; weak D call: TRBD1 (6 bases). This CDR3 contains 15 residues. The germline V and J ends were trimmed by 1 base and 2 bases, with 12 bases remaining between them. Germline CDR1 LNHDA, CDR2 SQIVND (reference sequence). CDR3 bases: TGTGCCAGTAGTATAGCCCCAGGGGACCCCTACGAGCAGTACTTC. Protein: CASSIAPGDPYEQYF.

This clone has a count of ten or more. V usage is TRBV6-8 and J usage is TRBJ2-5; TRBD2 matches at 8 bases. V shed 2 bases and J 3 bases; nucleotides not matched to a gene: 14. This CDR3 has 18 amino acids. Germline CDR1 MNHGY, CDR2 SAAAGT. The CDR3 bases are TGTGCCAGCAGTTACCCCCGGATTGCTAGCGGGCTTAAAGAGACCCAGTACTTC. It codes for CASSYPRIASGLKETQYF.